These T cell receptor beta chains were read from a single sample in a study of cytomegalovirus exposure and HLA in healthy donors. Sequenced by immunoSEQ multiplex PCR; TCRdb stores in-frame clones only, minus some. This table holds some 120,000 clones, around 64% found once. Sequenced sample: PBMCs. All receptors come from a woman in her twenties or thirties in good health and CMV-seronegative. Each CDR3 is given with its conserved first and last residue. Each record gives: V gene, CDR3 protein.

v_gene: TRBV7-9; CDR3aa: CASSPYRGEVNGYTF
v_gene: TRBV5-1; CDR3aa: CASSLGGTSGSGANF
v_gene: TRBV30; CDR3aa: CAWSVGGLNEKLFF
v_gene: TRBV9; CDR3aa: CASSAQTGLSTDTQYF
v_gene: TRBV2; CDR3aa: CASSSGRASTYEQYF
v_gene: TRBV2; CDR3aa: CASTGRKDTQYF
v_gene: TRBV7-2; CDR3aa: CASSYRGREQYF
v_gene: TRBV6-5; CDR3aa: CATGTGGTEAFF
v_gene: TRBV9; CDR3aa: CASSRGQGGDQPQHF
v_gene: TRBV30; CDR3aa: CAWSVLGGSYNEQFF
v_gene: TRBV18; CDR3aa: CASSPLSGIDTGELFF
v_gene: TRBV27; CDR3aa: CASSLRGTSYNEQFF
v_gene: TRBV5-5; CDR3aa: CASSLAGDYGYTF
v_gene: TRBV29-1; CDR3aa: CSVTPTGEQFF
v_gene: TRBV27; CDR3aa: CASSSHRGNEKLFF
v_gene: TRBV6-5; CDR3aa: CASSYSPAANEKLFF
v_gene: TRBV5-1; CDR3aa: CASSMDRNTEAFF
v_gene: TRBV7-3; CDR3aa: CASSSTSYTGELFF
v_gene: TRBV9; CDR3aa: CASSPGLAGTYNEQFF
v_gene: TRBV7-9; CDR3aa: CASSSTGFESPLHF
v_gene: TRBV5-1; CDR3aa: CATNTGENTEAFF
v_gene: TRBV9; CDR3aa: CASSLGRLAGGWDEQFF
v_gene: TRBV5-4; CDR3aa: CASSLFYPGTVMNTEAFF
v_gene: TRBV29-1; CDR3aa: CSVQGTEAFF
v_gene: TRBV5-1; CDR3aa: CASRVADYYGYTF